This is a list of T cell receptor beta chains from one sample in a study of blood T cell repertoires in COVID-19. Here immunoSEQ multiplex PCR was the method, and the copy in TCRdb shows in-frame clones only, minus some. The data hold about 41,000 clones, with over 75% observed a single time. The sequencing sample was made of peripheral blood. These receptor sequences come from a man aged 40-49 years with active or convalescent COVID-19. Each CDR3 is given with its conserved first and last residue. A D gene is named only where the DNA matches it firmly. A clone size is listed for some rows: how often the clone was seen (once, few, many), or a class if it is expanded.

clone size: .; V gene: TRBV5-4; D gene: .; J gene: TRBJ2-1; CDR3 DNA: TGTGCCAGCAGCTTGTACGCCCTTCTGGAGAACGAGCAGTTCTTC; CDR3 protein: CASSLYALLENEQFF
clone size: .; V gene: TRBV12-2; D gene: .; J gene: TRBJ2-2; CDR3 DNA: TGTGCAAGTCGCTTAGCCTCGGGGGGTCTCTTTAACACCGGGGAGCTGTTTTTT; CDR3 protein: CASRLASGGLFNTGELFF
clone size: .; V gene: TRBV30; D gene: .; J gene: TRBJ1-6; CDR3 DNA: TGTGCCTGGAGTTACTACAATTCACCCCTCCACTTT; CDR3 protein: CAWSYYNSPLHF
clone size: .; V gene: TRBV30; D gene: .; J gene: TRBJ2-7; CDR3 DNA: TGTGCCTGGAGGAGGGAGGCCGGAACATACGAGCAGTACTTC; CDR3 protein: CAWRREAGTYEQYF
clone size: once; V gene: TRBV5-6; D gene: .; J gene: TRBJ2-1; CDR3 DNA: TGTGCCAGCAGCTTGGTAGGCGGCAACAATGAGCAGTTCTTC; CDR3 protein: CASSLVGGNNEQFF
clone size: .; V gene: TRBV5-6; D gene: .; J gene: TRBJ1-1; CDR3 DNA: TGTGCCAGCAGCCTAGAGTTAGAAGCTTTCTTT; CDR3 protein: CASSLELEAFF
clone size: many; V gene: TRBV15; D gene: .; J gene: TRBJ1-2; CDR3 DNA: TGTGCCACCAGCAGAGATCAAGGCTACACCTTC; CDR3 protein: CATSRDQGYTF
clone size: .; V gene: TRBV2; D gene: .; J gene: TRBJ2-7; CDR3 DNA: TGTGCCAGCAGTGAGGAGTACGAGCAGTACTTC; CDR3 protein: CASSEEYEQYF
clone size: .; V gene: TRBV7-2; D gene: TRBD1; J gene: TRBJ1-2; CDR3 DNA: TGTGCCAGCAGAAACGCCCCAGGGGGTGGCTACACCTTC; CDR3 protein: CASRNAPGGGYTF
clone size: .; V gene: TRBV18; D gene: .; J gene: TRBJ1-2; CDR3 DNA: TGTGCCAGCTCCCCTGACAGAGCGCTTAACTATGGCTACACCTTC; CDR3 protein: CASSPDRALNYGYTF
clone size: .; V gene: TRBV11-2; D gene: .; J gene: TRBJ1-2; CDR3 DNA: TGTGCCAGCAGCTTAGATGCAGGGCGAATCGGTGGCTACACCTTC; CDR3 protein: CASSLDAGRIGGYTF
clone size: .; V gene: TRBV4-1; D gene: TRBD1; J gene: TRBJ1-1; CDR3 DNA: TGCGCCAGCAGCCAAGGCGGGACAGGGGGCTCTTGGTACACTGAAGCTTTCTTT; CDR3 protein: CASSQGGTGGSWYTEAFF
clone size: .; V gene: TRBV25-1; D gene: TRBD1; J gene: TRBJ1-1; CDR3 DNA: TGTGCCAGCAGGACAGGGATCTCGGGGAACACTGAAGCTTTCTTT; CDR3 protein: CASRTGISGNTEAFF
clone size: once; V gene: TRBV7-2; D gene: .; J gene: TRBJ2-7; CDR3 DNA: TGTGCCAGCAGCTTTGAACCGACAAGCACCTACGAGCAGTACTTC; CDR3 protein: CASSFEPTSTYEQYF
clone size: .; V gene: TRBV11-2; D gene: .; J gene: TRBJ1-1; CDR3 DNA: TGTGCCAGCAGCACCCCAGGGAGGACTGAAGCTTTCTTT; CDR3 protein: CASSTPGRTEAFF
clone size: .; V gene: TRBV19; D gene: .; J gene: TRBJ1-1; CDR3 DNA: TGTGCCAGTAGTATCCAGGGAGGGACTGAAGCTTTCTTT; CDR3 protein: CASSIQGGTEAFF
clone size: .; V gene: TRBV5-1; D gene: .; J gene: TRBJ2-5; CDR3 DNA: TGCGCCACCCGGAGGGACGTTCAAGAGACCCAGTACTTC; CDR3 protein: CATRRDVQETQYF
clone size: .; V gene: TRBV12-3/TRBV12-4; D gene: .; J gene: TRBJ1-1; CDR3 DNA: TGTGCCAGCAGTTTTTGGGAGGACACTGAAGCTTTCTTT; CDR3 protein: CASSFWEDTEAFF
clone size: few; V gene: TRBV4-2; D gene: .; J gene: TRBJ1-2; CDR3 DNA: TGTGCCAGCAGCCAAGATAGGGGTACCTTCTATGGCTACACCTTC; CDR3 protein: CASSQDRGTFYGYTF
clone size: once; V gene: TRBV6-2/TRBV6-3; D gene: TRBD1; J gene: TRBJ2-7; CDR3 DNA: TGTGCCAGCAGTACTCCGGGACAGGGAACCGAGCAGTACTTC; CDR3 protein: CASSTPGQGTEQYF
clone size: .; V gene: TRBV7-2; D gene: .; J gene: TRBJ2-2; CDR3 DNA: TGTGCCAGCAGCTTAGCAGGGGCGCGGAGGGAGCTGTTTTTT; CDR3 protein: CASSLAGARRELFF
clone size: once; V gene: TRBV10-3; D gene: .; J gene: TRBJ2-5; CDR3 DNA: TGTGCCATCTCTGCGGGCCTGGAGACCCAGTACTTC; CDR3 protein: CAISAGLETQYF
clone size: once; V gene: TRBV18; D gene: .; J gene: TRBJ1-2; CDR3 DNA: TGTGCCAGCTCATCGAGAGACTCCTATGGCTACACCTTC; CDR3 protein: CASSSRDSYGYTF
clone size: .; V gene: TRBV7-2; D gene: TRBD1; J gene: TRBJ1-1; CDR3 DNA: TGTGCCAGCAGCTATCGGACAGGAGCGAACACTGAAGCTTTCTTT; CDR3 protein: CASSYRTGANTEAFF
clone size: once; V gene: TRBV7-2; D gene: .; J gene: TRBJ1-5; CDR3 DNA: TGTGCCAGCAGCTTACAGGCAGGCCCAAGCAATCAGCCCCAGCATTTT; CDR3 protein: CASSLQAGPSNQPQHF
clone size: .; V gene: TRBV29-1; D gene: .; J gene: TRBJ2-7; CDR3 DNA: TGCAGCGTTGTCCGCCAGGGGCTCTACGAGCAGTACTTC; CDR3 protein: CSVVRQGLYEQYF
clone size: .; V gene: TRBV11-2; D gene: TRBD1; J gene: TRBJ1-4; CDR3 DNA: TGTGCCAGCAGCTTCGGGACAGCGAATGAAAAACTGTTTTTT; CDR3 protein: CASSFGTANEKLFF
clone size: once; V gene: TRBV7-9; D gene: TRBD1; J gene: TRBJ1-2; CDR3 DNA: TGTGCCAGCAGCCCCCGACAGGGGGAGGCCTATGGCTACACCTTC; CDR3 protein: CASSPRQGEAYGYTF
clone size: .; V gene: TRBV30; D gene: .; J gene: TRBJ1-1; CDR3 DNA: TGTGCCTGGAGTTTTTTTCCGGACAGTAACACTGAAGCTTTCTTT; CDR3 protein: CAWSFFPDSNTEAFF
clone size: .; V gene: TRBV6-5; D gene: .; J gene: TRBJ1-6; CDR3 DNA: TGTGCCAGCAGTCCCCCGAATTCACCCCTCCACTTT; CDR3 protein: CASSPPNSPLHF
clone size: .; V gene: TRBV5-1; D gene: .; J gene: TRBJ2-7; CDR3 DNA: TGCGCCAGCAGCTTGGCAAGGGGCTACGAGCAGTACTTC; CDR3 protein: CASSLARGYEQYF
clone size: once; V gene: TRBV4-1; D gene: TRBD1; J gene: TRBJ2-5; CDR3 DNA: TGCGCCAGCAGCATGACAGGGCTGGTGACCCAGTACTTC; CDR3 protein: CASSMTGLVTQYF
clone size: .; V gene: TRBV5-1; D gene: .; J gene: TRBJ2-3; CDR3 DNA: TGCGCCAGCAGTGAAACGGATCAGGTGGATACGCAGTATTTT; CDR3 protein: CASSETDQVDTQYF
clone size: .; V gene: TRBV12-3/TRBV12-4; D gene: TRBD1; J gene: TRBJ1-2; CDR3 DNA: TGTGCCAGCAGTCCCATGGACAGGGGCACCTTC; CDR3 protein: CASSPMDRGTF
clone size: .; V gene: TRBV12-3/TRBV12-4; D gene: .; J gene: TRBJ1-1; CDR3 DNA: TGTGCCAGCAGTTTCGGCAGACAAGGAGCTTTCTTT; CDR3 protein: CASSFGRQGAFF
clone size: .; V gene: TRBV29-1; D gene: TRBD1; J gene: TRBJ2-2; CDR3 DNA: TGCAGCGTAGGGACAGGGTGGAAGACCGGGGAGCTGTTTTTT; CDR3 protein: CSVGTGWKTGELFF
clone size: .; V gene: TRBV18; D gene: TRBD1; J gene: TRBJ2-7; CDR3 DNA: TGTGCCAGCTCACCACCCATGATTTCGGACAGGGGCAACGAGCAGTACTTC; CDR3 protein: CASSPPMISDRGNEQYF
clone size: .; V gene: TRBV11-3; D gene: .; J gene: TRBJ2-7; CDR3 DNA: TGTGCCAGCAGCCCTGATCTACGGGATTCCTACGAGCAGTACTTC; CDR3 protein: CASSPDLRDSYEQYF
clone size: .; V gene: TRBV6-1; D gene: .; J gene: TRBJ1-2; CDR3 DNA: TGTGCCAGCAGTGAAGCGGACAGTTCTAACTATGGCTACACCTTC; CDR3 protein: CASSEADSSNYGYTF
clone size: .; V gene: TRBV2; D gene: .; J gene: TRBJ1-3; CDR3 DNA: TGTGCCAGCAGTGAACGAGAGGGAAACACCATATATTTT; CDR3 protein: CASSEREGNTIYF
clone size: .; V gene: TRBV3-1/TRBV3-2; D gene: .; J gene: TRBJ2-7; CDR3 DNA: TGTGCCAGCAGCCAAGATATGGGGGGCTCCTACGAGCAGTACTTC; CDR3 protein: CASSQDMGGSYEQYF
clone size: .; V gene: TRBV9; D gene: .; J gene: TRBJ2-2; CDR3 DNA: TGTGCCAGCAGCGTAGAGGGGGCCGGGGAGCTGTTTTTT; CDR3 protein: CASSVEGAGELFF
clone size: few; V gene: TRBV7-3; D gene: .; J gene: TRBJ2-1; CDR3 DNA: TGTGCCAGCAGCACGGACTCGAGCTCCTACAATGAGCAGTTCTTC; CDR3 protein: CASSTDSSSYNEQFF
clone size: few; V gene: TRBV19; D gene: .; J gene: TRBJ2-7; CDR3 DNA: TGTGCCAGTACGGGACAAACCTACGAGCAGTACTTC; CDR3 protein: CASTGQTYEQYF
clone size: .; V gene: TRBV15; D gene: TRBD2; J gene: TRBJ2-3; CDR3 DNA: TGTGCCACCAGCAGCAGCGGGGGGTTTAGCGCCAAGGATACGCAGTATTTT; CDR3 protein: CATSSSGGFSAKDTQYF
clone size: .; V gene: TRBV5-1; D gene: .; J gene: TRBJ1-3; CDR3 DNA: TGCGCCAGCAGGAGGGAGGGAACTGGAAACACCATATATTTT; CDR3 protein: CASRREGTGNTIYF
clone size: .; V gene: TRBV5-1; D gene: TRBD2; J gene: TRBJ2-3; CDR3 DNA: TGCGCCAGCAGCACAGGCCTTAGCGGGGGGCCAGATACGCAGTATTTT; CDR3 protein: CASSTGLSGGPDTQYF
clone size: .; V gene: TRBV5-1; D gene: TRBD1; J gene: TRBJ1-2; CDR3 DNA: TGCGCCAGCAGCTGGACAGGGGGAAACTATGGCTACACCTTC; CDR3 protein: CASSWTGGNYGYTF
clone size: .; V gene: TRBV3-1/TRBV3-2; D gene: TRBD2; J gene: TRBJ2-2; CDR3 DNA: TGTGCCAGCAGCCAAGAACTAGCGGGGAACACCGGGGAGCTGTTTTTT; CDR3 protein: CASSQELAGNTGELFF
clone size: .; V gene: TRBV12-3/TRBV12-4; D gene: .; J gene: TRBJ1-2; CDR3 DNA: TGTGCCAGCAGTTTCGGGGCTAACTATGGCTACACCTTC; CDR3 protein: CASSFGANYGYTF
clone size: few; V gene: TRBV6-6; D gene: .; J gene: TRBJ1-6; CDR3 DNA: TGTGCCAGCAGACGCGGGACCAATTCACCCCTCCACTTT; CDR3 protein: CASRRGTNSPLHF
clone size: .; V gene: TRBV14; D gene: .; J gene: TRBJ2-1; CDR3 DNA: TGTGCCAGCAGCCAAGTAGTGAGCTCCTACAATGAGCAGTTCTTC; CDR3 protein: CASSQVVSSYNEQFF
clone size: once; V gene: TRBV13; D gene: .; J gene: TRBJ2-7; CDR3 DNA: TGTGCCAGCAGCCCCTTGTCCCTTCCGGGAGTGGAATACGAGCAGTACTTC; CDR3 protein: CASSPLSLPGVEYEQYF
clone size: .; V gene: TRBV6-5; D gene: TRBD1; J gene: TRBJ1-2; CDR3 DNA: TGTGCCAGCAGTCGGGACAGCTATGGCTACACCTTC; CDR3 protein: CASSRDSYGYTF
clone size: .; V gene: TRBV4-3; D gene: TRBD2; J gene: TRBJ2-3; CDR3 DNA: TGCGCCAGCAGCCAGCGACGGACTAGCGGTACTCTAGTGGGCACAGATACGCAGTATTTT; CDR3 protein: CASSQRRTSGTLVGTDTQYF
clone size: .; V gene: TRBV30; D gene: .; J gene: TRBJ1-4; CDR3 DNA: TGTGCCTGGAAGATAAGGCGGGGTGGGGCACTCCCGTCGGCTAATGAAAAACTGTTTTTT; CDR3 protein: CAWKIRRGGALPSANEKLFF
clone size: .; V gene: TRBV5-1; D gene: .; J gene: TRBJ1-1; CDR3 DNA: TGCGCCAGCAGCTTGGAAGGAGGGACGTCTAACACTGAAGCTTTCTTT; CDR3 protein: CASSLEGGTSNTEAFF
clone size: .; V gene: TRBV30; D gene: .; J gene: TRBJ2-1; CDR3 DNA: TGTGCCTGGAGTGGGTTAGCGGTTATAAAGCACAATGAGCAGTTCTTC; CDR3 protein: CAWSGLAVIKHNEQFF
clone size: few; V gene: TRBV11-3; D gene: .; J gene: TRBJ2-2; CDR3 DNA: TGTGCCAGCAGCTCTAGAAGTTGGAAAGACACCGGGGAGCTGTTTTTT; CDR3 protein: CASSSRSWKDTGELFF